This TCR beta chain was sequenced for a study of cytomegalovirus exposure and HLA in healthy donors. Both 60 Vbeta primers and 13 Jbeta primers went into the PCR. Clones were sequenced by immunoSEQ multiplex PCR, and TCRdb holds only the in-frame ones, with some missing. This table holds 95,000 to 150,000 clones, roughly 15% found once. This clone turned up a few times. A junction boundary mismatches the germline segment, possibly from a read error. The sequenced sample consisted of PBMCs. The TCR originated in a woman aged 18-30 years in good health and CMV-seronegative.

CDR3 in DNA: TGTGCCAGCAGCCCCCAGGGGGCCTCCGTTGGCTACACCTTT. Translation: CASSPQGASVGYTF. This rearrangement joins TRBV5-4 to TRBJ1-2, with 8 positions matching TRBD1. This CDR3 is built from 14 residues. From germline, CDR1 is SGHNT and CDR2 YYREEE (reference sequence).